The clone carrying this TCR beta chain occurred a few times. The CDR3 totals 17 residues. This record comes from a study of read filtering for tumor transcriptome and immune sequencing. Background on the study: By R-ISS, stages I, II and III held around 8, 16 and 7 patients. After DNase treatment, RNA was made into whole-transcriptome libraries.

Molecular barcoded adaptors covering alpha/delta and beta/gamma chains were used on about 0.4 ug RNA. One entry per CDR3 protein, called by TCRdb with MiXCR from the reads. The sample includes nearly 60,000 distinct CDR3 sequences, around 12% of them seen just once. Sampling of bone marrow took place during active disease in every patient. The receptor comes from a donor at least 40 years old with multiple myeloma. The chain carries TRBV21-1 and TRBJ2-7; the tabulated D call, TRBD1, remains unverified against the DNA. TRBV21-1 is annotated as a pseudogene. Material for sequencing was a population of CD138-negative cells sorted from bone marrow. The CDR3 loop is CASSKRTNRDRVYEQYF. The CDR3 nucleotides are TGTGCCAGCAGCAAAAGGACGAACCGGGACAGGGTCTACGAGCAGTACTTC.